These T cell receptor beta chains were read from a single sample in a study of metastatic and nonmetastatic thyroid tumors. From the PCR reads, TCRdb re-called clones with MiXCR. The profile covers roughly 71,000 clones, with roughly 18% appearing a single time and about 13% taken by the ten largest. Sequenced material: blood. These receptors originate from a female donor with papillary thyroid cancer or a benign thyroid nodule (not recorded which). Some clones in this sample may be carry-over from other donors' samples. Both conserved end residues are part of each CDR3. A D gene is named only where the DNA matches it firmly. Clone size is not always given. Where it is, it says once, few, many or a class for expanded clones.

d_call clone_size j_call v_call cdr3_nt cdr3_aa
- - TRBJ2-7 TRBV6-1 TGTGCCAGCAGTGACCCGGCCTTGGGGGAGGACGAGCAGTACTTC CASSDPALGEDEQYF
- many TRBJ1-1 TRBV3-1 TGTGCCAGCAGCCAAGATTCCAGGATTGAAGCTTTCTTT CASSQDSRIEAFF
TRBD2 - TRBJ2-7 TRBV18 TGTGCCAGCTCACCAGCCGGGACTAGCGCAATATACGGGCAGTACTTC CASSPAGTSAIYGQYF
TRBD1 - TRBJ1-1 TRBV6-1 TGTGCCAGCAGGACCGGACAGGGAACTGAAGCTTTCTTT CASRTGQGTEAFF
- many TRBJ1-5 TRBV9 TGTGCCAGCAGCGTAGGGGGGCCCAATCAGCCCCAGCATTTT CASSVGGPNQPQHF
- many TRBJ2-7 TRBV10-1 TGCGCCAGCAGTGACCAAAGGGGGAGAGCCTACGAGCAGTACTTC CASSDQRGRAYEQYF
TRBD1 few TRBJ1-6 TRBV27 TGTGCCAGCAGGTCAACAGGGGGCTGTTATTTACCCCTCCACTTT CASRSTGGCYLPLHF
- many TRBJ2-1 TRBV18 TGTGCCAGCTCACCTCGGACAGGGTGGGAGGGTGAGCAGTTCTTC CASSPRTGWEGEQFF
- - TRBJ2-1 TRBV5-4 TGTGCCAGCATCTTGGCCGGGCTAGCCGAGAATGAGCAGTTCTTC CASILAGLAENEQFF
- few TRBJ1-3 TRBV11-2 - CASSSSGADTIYF
- many TRBJ2-5 TRBV7-9 TGTGCCAGCAGCTTAGATAGCCAGGGGTGGCAGACCCAGTACTTC CASSLDSQGWQTQYF
TRBD1 many TRBJ2-1 TRBV3-1 TGTGCCAGCAGCCAGGACAGGGAAGGGCGGTTCTTC CASSQDREGRFF
TRBD2 many TRBJ2-3 TRBV2 TGTGCCACTGAACTAGCGGTAAACACAGATACGCAGTATTTT CATELAVNTDTQYF
TRBD2 few TRBJ2-1 TRBV6-1 TGTGCCAGCAGTAATCTCGCGGGGGGGAGTAATGAGCAGTTCTTC CASSNLAGGSNEQFF
TRBD1 many TRBJ2-6 TRBV19 TGTGCCAGTAGTTCCCTCCCGGGACAGAAGTCTGGGGCCAACGTCCTGACTTTC CASSSLPGQKSGANVLTF
- - TRBJ1-2 TRBV6-1 TGTGCCAGTGGGCCCGGCCCCAACTATGGCTACACCTTC CASGPGPNYGYTF
- many TRBJ2-1 TRBV19 TGTGCCAGTAGCGACCCGGGACAAGCGGTTCTCTACAATGAGCAGTTCTTC CASSDPGQAVLYNEQFF
TRBD2 many TRBJ2-1 TRBV5-6 TGTGCCAGCAGCTTGGTTGGTAGCGGGAGATCCTACAATGAGCAGTTCTTC CASSLVGSGRSYNEQFF
- - TRBJ2-3 TRBV11-2 TGTGCCATCAGCCCCGACTCTAGCGATACGCAGTATTTT CAISPDSSDTQYF
- many TRBJ2-2 TRBV11-2 TGTGCCAGCAGTCAGCAGGGGGACTCCAGGGAGCTGTTTTTT CASSQQGDSRELFF
TRBD2 many TRBJ2-1 TRBV25-1 TGTGCCAGCAGACAAGGACTAGCGGGAATAGATAATGAGCAGTTCTTC CASRQGLAGIDNEQFF
TRBD2 many TRBJ2-1 TRBV5-1 TGCGCCAGCAGCACCGGGACTAGCGGCGGCGATGAGCAGTTCTTC CASSTGTSGGDEQFF
- many TRBJ1-2 TRBV7-9 TGTGCCAGCAGCTTAGCACAGGCCGAAGAGTATGGCTACACCTTC CASSLAQAEEYGYTF
- - TRBJ1-1 TRBV6-6 TGTGCCAGCATTACTGACGGTGCCGAAGCTTTCTTT CASITDGAEAFF
- many TRBJ1-1 TRBV11-2 TGTGCCAGCAGTTTTATCACGACCGTGATGAACACTGAAGCTTTCTTT CASSFITTVMNTEAFF
- few TRBJ2-3 TRBV28 TGTGCCAGCAGTTTATTTAGCGGTATTGCTAGCACAGTTACGCAGTATTTT CASSLFSGIASTVTQYF
TRBD1 - TRBJ2-7 TRBV5-1 TGCGCCAGCAGCGGCGGACAGGTTGCCCCCTCCTACGAGCAGTACTTC CASSGGQVAPSYEQYF
TRBD1 many TRBJ2-7 TRBV5-8 TGTGCCAGCAGCTTGGTGGGACAGGCCCTCTACGAGCAGTACTTC CASSLVGQALYEQYF
- many TRBJ1-4 TRBV20-1 TGCAGTGCTAGGTGGGGTGTTGAAAAACTGTTTTTT CSARWGVEKLFF
- - TRBJ2-7 TRBV7-9 TGTGCCAGCAGCGTCCAGGGACGAACCTACGAGCAGTACTTC CASSVQGRTYEQYF
- many TRBJ1-4 TRBV27 TGTGCCAGCAGTCTTACAGGGCCCCCGGGTGAAAAACTGTTTTTT CASSLTGPPGEKLFF
TRBD1 many TRBJ1-1 TRBV6-6 TGTGCCAGCAGTTATCCCCGGGACAGGGCGAACACTGAAGCTTTCTTT CASSYPRDRANTEAFF
TRBD2 many TRBJ2-1 TRBV7-6 TGTGCCAGCAGCTTAGTACTAGCGGGAGCCGCAACCTACAATGAGCAGTTCTTC CASSLVLAGAATYNEQFF
- many TRBJ2-1 TRBV29-1 TGCAGCGTTGAATCGACATCCGAGCAGTTCTTC CSVESTSEQFF
- many TRBJ2-7 TRBV2 TGTGCCAGCAGTGCGACGGAGGCCGGGGACGAGCAGTACTTC CASSATEAGDEQYF
- many TRBJ2-7 TRBV12-3/TRBV12-4 TGTGCATCTAGGGGAGTACGCTACGAGCAGTACTTC CASRGVRYEQYF
- - TRBJ1-6 TRBV5-1 TGCGCCAGCAGCAAGTTAGGGGGTAGTGATTCACCCCTCCACTTT CASSKLGGSDSPLHF
- many TRBJ2-1 TRBV9 TGTGCCAGCAGCCCCAGGGTTTACAATGAGCAGTTCTTC CASSPRVYNEQFF
- many TRBJ2-7 TRBV4-1 TGCGCCAGCAGCCAACTGCCTTTGACCTACGAGCAGTACTTC CASSQLPLTYEQYF
- many TRBJ2-1 TRBV20-1 TGCAGTGCTAGAGAAGGGTCGGGGAACAATGAGCAGTTCTTC CSAREGSGNNEQFF
TRBD1 many TRBJ1-5 TRBV24-1 TGTGCCACCAGTGATAACAGGGGGGTGAATCAGCCCCAGCATTTT CATSDNRGVNQPQHF
- many TRBJ2-2 TRBV6-1 TGTGCCGGGGGGGCAGGGCATGCCACCGGGGAGCTGTTTTTT CAGGAGHATGELFF
TRBD2 many TRBJ2-3 TRBV20-1 TGCAGTGCTCCTCCGGGACTAGCGGGAGGAAGCACAGATACGCAGTATTTT CSAPPGLAGGSTDTQYF
- many TRBJ2-1 TRBV11-2 TGTGCCAGCAGCTCAGCCGGGACACTGTACAATGAGCAGTTCTTC CASSSAGTLYNEQFF
TRBD2 many TRBJ2-1 TRBV20-1 TGCAGTGGGGAAAGCGGGAGGGCCACCAGCTCCTACAATGAGCAGTTCTTC CSGESGRATSSYNEQFF
- many TRBJ2-7 TRBV3-1 TGTGCCAGCAGCCAGACCGGGACCTCCTCCTACGAGCAGTACTTC CASSQTGTSSYEQYF